The 25 T cell receptor beta chains listed next were all sequenced from one sample in a study of blood T cells in healthy people across ages. Primers used in a second PCR of about 6 to 11 cycles were a sample-barcoded 5' primer and a J-beta primer mix. TCRdb passed the 5' RACE reads through MiXCR, listing each CDR3 protein once. The sample shows about 570,000 distinct CDR3 sequences, roughly 28% of them seen only once. The sequencing sample was made of blood. The receptors were sampled from a woman aged 70-85 years in good health.

V and J are TRBV27 and TRBJ1-3, with a weak D call TRBD1 (5 bases). CDR3 length: 14 amino acids. CDR1 MNHEY and CDR2 SMNVEV come from the germline V gene (reference sequence). V shed 4 bases and J shed 3 bases, with 10 bases lying between them. The CDR3 region is CASSYAGSGNTIYF. DNA of the CDR3: TGTGCCAGCAGTTACGCAGGGAGTGGAAACACCATATATTTT.

This clonotype showed up many times. This chain uses TRBV6-5 with TRBJ1-1; a possible D gene is TRBD1 (6 bases). With 6 bases removed from V and 1 base from J, the gap between germline ends came to 12 bases. In germline, CDR1 is MNHEY, CDR2 SVGAGI. The CDR3 consists of 14 residues. CDR3 sequence: CASRSGTPNTEAFF. In nucleotides, the CDR3 is TGTGCCAGCAGATCCGGGACACCGAACACTGAAGCTTTCTTT.

The rearrangement links TRBV20-1 to TRBJ2-3, with 7 positions matching TRBD2. V lost 6 bases, J lost 3 bases, and 9 bases stayed unmatched. The CDR3 is 14 residues long. Germline V CDR1 and CDR2: DFQATT, SNEGSKA (reference sequence). CDR3 in amino acids: CSAPWEGSTDTQYF. CDR3 DNA: TGCAGTGCCCCCTGGGAGGGTTCTACAGATACGCAGTATTTT.

This clonotype was counted at least ten times. The rearrangement uses TRBV7-9 and TRBJ2-2, with D uncertain. CDR3 length: 14 amino acids. From germline, CDR1 is SEHNR and CDR2 FQNEAQ (reference sequence). Trimming left V 1 base short and J 10 bases short, with 13 bases between. The CDR3: CASSLDFQAPELFF. The CDR3 nucleotides read TGTGCCAGCAGCTTAGATTTCCAGGCCCCGGAGCTGTTTTTT.

This clonotype was found a few times. This rearrangement joins TRBV2 to TRBJ1-2, with D possibly matching TRBD1 (5 bases). The germline gives CDR1 SNHLY, CDR2 FYNNEI. The CDR3 extends over 14 amino acids. V lost 4 bases and J lost 0, with 9 bases in between. This chain's CDR3 is CASSVGHTNYGYTF. The DNA of the CDR3 is TGTGCCAGCAGTGTAGGACATACTAACTATGGCTACACCTTC.

In its sample, this clonotype was seen a few times. The chain is built from TRBV10-3 and TRBJ2-1; 10 bases line up with TRBD1. CDR3 length: 14 residues. Germline-derived CDR1 and CDR2 are ENHRY and SYGVKD. J was trimmed by 8 bases and V by 10 bases; bases with no gene match: 11. This CDR3 reads CATRPGQGNDEQFF. The CDR3 DNA is TGTGCCACCAGACCGGGACAGGGGAACGATGAGCAGTTCTTC.

This clonotype has just a few counts. At one end the junction does not follow the germline gene, possibly because of a read error. The V and J genes are TRBV9 and TRBJ1-4; D gene unclear. The CDR3 spans 15 residues. Germline V gene data show CDR1 as SGDLS and CDR2 as YYNGEE. CDR3 DNA: TGTACCAGCAGCGTAGGGCTACAGCCTGAAGAAAAACTGTTTTTT. This sequence encodes CTSSVGLQPEEKLFF.

This chain links TRBV11-2 with TRBJ2-7; D is ambiguous. This CDR3 has 14 residues. The germline V gene encodes CDR1 SGHAT and CDR2 FQNNGV. V shed 4 bases and J shed 2 bases, with 12 bases lying between them. This chain's CDR3 is CASSYALRTYEQYF. CDR3 DNA sequence: TGTGCCAGCAGCTATGCCCTCCGGACCTACGAGCAGTACTTC.

This clonotype has a single count. The rearrangement uses TRBV14 and TRBJ2-7; 8 nucleotides line up with TRBD1. This CDR3 comprises 15 residues. Per germline, CDR1 SGHDN and CDR2 FVKESK. V shed 4 bases and J 7 bases; nucleotides not matched to a gene: 12. The CDR3 DNA sequence: TGTGCCAGCAGCCTCCCCGGACAGGGTTGGGCTGAGCAGTACTTC. This codes for CASSLPGQGWAEQYF.

This clonotype was observed a few times. J is TRBJ2-1 and V is TRBV7-2, with TRBD2 matching 12 bases. The CDR3 is made up of 18 amino acids. The germline V gene has CDR1 SGHTA and CDR2 FQGNSA. The ends lost 4 bases at V and 4 bases at J; junction bases unmatched: 11. The CDR3 bases are TGTGCCAGCAGCTCCTTGGACCCGACTAGCGGGGGTTACAATGAGCAGTTCTTC. The encoded protein is CASSSLDPTSGGYNEQFF. The complete variable domain, with remaining parts taken from reference TRBV7-2 and TRBJ2-1, reads GAGVSQSPSNKVTEKGKDVELRCDPISGHTALYWYRQSLGQGLEFLIYFQGNSAPDKSGLPSDRFSAERTGGSVSTLTIQRTQQEDSAVYLCASSSLDPTSGGYNEQFFGPGTRLTVL.

The V gene is TRBV10-3, the J gene TRBJ1-4; 9 nucleotides line up with TRBD1. CDR3 length: 13 amino acids. V dropped 8 bases and J dropped 5; count of bases not matched to a gene: 3. Germline V CDR1 and CDR2: ENHRY, SYGVKD. As DNA, the CDR3 is TGTGCCATCGGGACAGGGACAAATGAAAAACTGTTTTTT. It specifies CAIGTGTNEKLFF.

The DNA of the CDR3 is TGTGCCAGCAGTGACCGACAGGGCGGGAGGACTGAAGCTTTCTTT. Encoded protein: CASSDRQGGRTEAFF. This sequence joins TRBV6-1 and TRBJ1-1, with 7 bases matching TRBD1. This CDR3 comprises 15 residues. Germline CDR1 is MNHNS and CDR2 is SASEGT. The V segment lost 3 bases and the J segment 5 bases; nucleotides outside the gene matches: 9.

The chain joins TRBV7-2 to TRBJ2-7, with 7 positions matching TRBD2. Germline CDR1 is SGHTA and CDR2 is FQGNSA. CDR3 length: 15 residues. The V segment lost 3 bases and the J segment 3 bases; nucleotides outside the gene matches: 8. The CDR3 is CASSLGRVAVYEQYF. CDR3 DNA sequence: TGTGCCAGCAGCTTGGGGAGGGTGGCGGTCTACGAGCAGTACTTC.

J is TRBJ1-2 and V is TRBV4-1, with 11 bases aligning to TRBD1. Per the germline V gene, CDR1 is MGHRA and CDR2 is YSYEKL. The CDR3 length is 15 residues. J gave up 4 bases and V 2 bases, and 3 bases lay outside the gene matches. CDR3 in DNA: TGCGCCAGCAGCCAATGGGACAGGGGGTTCTATGGCTACACCTTC. Its translation: CASSQWDRGFYGYTF.

The CDR3 sequence is CSASRTAKETQYF. DNA for the CDR3: TGCAGTGCCTCCCGGACAGCGAAAGAGACCCAGTACTTC. This chain links TRBV20-1 with TRBJ2-5; possibly TRBD1 for D (6 bases). Germline lookup yields CDR1 DFQATT and CDR2 SNEGSKA (reference sequence). V lost 6 bases and J 3 bases, leaving 14 bases between the germline ends. The CDR3 contains 13 residues.

The chain joins TRBV24-1 to TRBJ2-2, with TRBD1 identical over 7 bases. Unmatched junction bases numbered 5, after V lost 7 bases and J lost 1 base. Germline V lookup: CDR1 KGHDR, CDR2 SFDVKD. The length of the CDR3 is 15 residues. CDR3: CATRKGQRNTGELFF. For the CDR3, the DNA is TGTGCCACCAGGAAGGGACAGAGGAACACCGGGGAGCTGTTTTTT.

For the CDR3, the DNA is TGCAGTGCTAGAGACAAAGCAGGGCTTAACTACTACGAGCAGTACTTC. Its translation: CSARDKAGLNYYEQYF. The rearrangement joins TRBV20-1 to TRBJ2-7; possible D gene TRBD1, 5 bases. Trimming removed 0 bases at V and 3 bases at J, with 18 bases between. The germline V gene has CDR1 DFQATT and CDR2 SNEGSKA (reference sequence). This CDR3 contains 16 residues.

The chain has TRBV5-1 and TRBJ2-5; the D gene is possibly TRBD2 (5 bases). TRBJ2-1 matches the DNA end more closely, so the J call is doubtful. The CDR3 is made up of 13 amino acids. The V gene's germline CDR1 is SGHRS and CDR2 YFSETQ. The CDR3 DNA reads as TGCGCCAGCAGCTTGGTGGTAGGGAGTGAGCAGTTCTTC. Residues: CASSLVVGSEQFF.

This clonotype was detected a few times. CDR3 nucleotide sequence: TGCGCCAGCAGCCCGGGGACAGGGGGCAATGGCTACACCTTC. Translation: CASSPGTGGNGYTF. The chain is built from TRBV5-1 and TRBJ1-2; 12 nucleotides line up with TRBD1. V gave up 4 bases and J gave up 6 bases; unmatched junction bases: 4. CDR3 length: 14 residues. The germline CDR1 and CDR2 sequences are SGHRS and YFSETQ. Based on the CDR3 plus reference TRBV5-1 and TRBJ1-2, the full variable domain is KAGVTQTPRYLIKTRGQQVTLSCSPISGHRSVSWYQQTPGQGLQFLFEYFSETQRNKGNFPGRFSGRQFSNSRSEMNVSTLELGDSALYLCASSPGTGGNGYTFGSGTRLTVV.

The genes are TRBV5-1 and TRBJ2-5; the D gene is possibly TRBD1 (6 bases). The V end lost 1 base, the J end lost 5 bases, and 15 bases lay between the germline ends. The CDR3 is 15 amino acids. Germline CDR1 and CDR2: SGHRS and YFSETQ. For the CDR3, the DNA is TGCGCCAGCAGCTTGACAGGGTTGGACGTGGAGACCCAGTACTTC. Translating gives CASSLTGLDVETQYF.

The rearrangement links TRBV7-2 to TRBJ2-7; TRBD2 agrees at 8 bases. This CDR3 is 14 amino acids long. Per germline, CDR1 SGHTA and CDR2 FQGNSA. V was clipped by 5 bases and J by 10 bases; unmatched bases: 13. CDR3 sequence: CASSPHGTRSSQYF. Written as DNA, the CDR3 is TGTGCCAGCAGCCCGCACGGGACTAGATCAAGTCAGTACTTC.

The CDR3 region has the DNA TGTGCCAGCAGCCAGGTCACGACTCAGGGGGATGAAAAACTGTTTTTT. Translating gives CASSQVTTQGDEKLFF. This chain connects TRBV4-2 to TRBJ1-4; TRBD1 matches at 7 bases. J was trimmed by 6 bases and V by 3 bases; bases with no gene match: 10. Germline V gives CDR1 LGHNA, CDR2 YNFKEQ. The CDR3 spans 16 residues.

There are a few counts of this clonotype. One junction end does not reproduce the germline sequence, and a read error may be involved. This chain uses TRBV6-2 or TRBV6-3 with TRBJ2-7; D gene unclear. The V gene's germline CDR1 is MNHEY and CDR2 SVGEGT. The CDR3 sequence is 14 residues long. The CDR3 reads CASSYFGTTYEQCF. Written as DNA, the CDR3 is TGTGCCAGCAGTTATTTCGGCACCACCTACGAGCAGTGCTTC.

This chain connects TRBV19 to TRBJ1-1; a possible D gene is TRBD1 (5 bases). Germline V CDR1 and CDR2: LNHDA, SQIVND (reference sequence). Trimming stripped 6 bases from V and 5 bases from J, with 16 bases between. The CDR3 has 14 residues. CDR3 protein: CASSLAGLGTEAFF. In nucleotides, the CDR3 is TGTGCCAGTAGCCTAGCGGGGCTTGGGACTGAAGCTTTCTTT.

This clonotype was picked up a small number of times. This chain uses TRBV5-1 with TRBJ1-4; possible D gene TRBD1, 5 bases. Germline V gives CDR1 SGHRS, CDR2 YFSETQ. CDR3 length: 14 residues. Trimming cost V 4 bases and J 7 bases, with 14 bases left between them. CDR3 region: CASSRGRQGEKLFF. CDR3 DNA: TGCGCCAGCAGCCGGGGTCGGCAGGGTGAAAAACTGTTTTTT.